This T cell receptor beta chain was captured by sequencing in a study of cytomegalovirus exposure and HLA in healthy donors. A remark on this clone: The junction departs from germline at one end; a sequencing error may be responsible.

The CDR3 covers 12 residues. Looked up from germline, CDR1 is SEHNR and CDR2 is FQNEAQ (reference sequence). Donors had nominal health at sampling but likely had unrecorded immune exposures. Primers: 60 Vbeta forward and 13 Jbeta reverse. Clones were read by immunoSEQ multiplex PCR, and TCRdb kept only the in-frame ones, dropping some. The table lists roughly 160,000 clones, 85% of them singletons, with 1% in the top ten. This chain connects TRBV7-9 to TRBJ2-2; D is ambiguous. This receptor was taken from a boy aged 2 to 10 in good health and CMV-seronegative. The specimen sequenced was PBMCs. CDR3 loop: CSSTPRAGELFF. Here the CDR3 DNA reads TGTTCCAGCACCCCCCGGGCCGGGGAGCTGTTTTTT.